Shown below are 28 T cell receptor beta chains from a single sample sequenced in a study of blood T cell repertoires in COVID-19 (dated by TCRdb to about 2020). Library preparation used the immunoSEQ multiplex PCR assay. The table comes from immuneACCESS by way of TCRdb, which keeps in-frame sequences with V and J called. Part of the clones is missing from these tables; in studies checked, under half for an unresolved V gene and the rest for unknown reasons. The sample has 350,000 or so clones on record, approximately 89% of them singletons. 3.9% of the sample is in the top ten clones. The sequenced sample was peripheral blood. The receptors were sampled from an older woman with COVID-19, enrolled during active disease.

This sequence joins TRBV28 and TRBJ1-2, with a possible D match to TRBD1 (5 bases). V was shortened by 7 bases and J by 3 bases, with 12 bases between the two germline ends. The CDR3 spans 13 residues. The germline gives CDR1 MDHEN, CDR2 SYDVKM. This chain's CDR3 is CASNTDRYYGYTF. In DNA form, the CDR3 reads TGTGCCAGCAATACCGACAGATACTATGGCTACACCTTC.

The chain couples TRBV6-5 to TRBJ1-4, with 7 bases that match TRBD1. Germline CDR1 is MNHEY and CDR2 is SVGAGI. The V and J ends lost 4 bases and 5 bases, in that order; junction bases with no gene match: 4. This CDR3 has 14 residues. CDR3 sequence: CASSWGQRNEKLFF. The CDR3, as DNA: TGTGCCAGCAGTTGGGGACAGCGAAATGAAAAACTGTTTTTT.

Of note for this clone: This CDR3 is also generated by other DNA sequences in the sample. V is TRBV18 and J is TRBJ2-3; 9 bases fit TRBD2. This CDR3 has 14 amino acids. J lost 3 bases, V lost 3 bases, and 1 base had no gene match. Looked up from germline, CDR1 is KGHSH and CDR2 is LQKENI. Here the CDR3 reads CASSPSGGTDTQYF. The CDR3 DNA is TGTGCCAGCTCACCTAGCGGGGGTACAGATACGCAGTATTTT. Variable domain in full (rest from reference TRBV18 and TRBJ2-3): NAGVMQNPRHLVRRRGQEARLRCSPMKGHSHVYWYRQLPEEGLKFMVYLQKENIIDESGMPKERFSAEFPKEGPSILRIQQVVRGDSAAYFCASSPSGGTDTQYFGPGTRLTVL.

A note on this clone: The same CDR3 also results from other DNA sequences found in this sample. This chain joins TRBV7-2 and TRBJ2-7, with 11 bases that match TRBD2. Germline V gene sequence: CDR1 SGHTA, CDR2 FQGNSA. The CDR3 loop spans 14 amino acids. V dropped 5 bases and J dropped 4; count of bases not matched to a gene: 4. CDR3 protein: CASSLRLAGYEQYF. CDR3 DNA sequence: TGTGCCAGCAGCCTAAGACTAGCGGGGTACGAGCAGTACTTC.

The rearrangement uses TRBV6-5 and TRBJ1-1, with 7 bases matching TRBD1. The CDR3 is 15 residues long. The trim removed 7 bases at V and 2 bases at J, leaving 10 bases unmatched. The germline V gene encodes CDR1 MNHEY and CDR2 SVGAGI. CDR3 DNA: TGTGCCAGCAATACTAAAAACAGGGGAAACACTGAAGCTTTCTTT. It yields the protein CASNTKNRGNTEAFF.

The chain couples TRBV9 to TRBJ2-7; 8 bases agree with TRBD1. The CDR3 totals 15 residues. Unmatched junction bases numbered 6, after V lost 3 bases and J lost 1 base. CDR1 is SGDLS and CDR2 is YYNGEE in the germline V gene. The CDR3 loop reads CASSAHTGGSYEQYF. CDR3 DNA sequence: TGTGCCAGCAGCGCACATACAGGGGGGTCCTACGAGCAGTACTTC. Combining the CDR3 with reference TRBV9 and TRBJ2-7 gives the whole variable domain DSGVTQTPKHLITATGQRVTLRCSPRSGDLSVYWYQQSLDQGLQFLIQYYNGEERAKGNILERFSAQQFPDLHSELNLSSLELGDSALYFCASSAHTGGSYEQYFGPGTRLTVT.

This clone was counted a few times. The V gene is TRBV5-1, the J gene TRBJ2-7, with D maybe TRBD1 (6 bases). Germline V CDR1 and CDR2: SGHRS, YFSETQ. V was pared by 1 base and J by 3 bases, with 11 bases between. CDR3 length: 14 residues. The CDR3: CASSLRTGSYEQYF. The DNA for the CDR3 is TGCGCCAGCAGCTTGCGAACAGGGAGCTACGAGCAGTACTTC.

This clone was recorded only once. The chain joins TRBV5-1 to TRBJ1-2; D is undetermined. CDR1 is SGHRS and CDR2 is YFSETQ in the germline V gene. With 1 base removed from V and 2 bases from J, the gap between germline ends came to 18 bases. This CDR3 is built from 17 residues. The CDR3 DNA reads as TGCGCCAGCAGCTTGACGGGAAAGACTTACATCAACTATGGCTACACCTTC. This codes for CASSLTGKTYINYGYTF.

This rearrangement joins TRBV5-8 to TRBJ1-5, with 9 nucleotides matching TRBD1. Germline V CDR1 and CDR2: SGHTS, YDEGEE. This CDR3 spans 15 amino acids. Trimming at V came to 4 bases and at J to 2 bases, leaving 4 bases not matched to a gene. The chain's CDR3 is CASSHTGGGNQPQHF. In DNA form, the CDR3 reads TGTGCCAGCAGCCATACAGGGGGCGGCAATCAGCCCCAGCATTTT.

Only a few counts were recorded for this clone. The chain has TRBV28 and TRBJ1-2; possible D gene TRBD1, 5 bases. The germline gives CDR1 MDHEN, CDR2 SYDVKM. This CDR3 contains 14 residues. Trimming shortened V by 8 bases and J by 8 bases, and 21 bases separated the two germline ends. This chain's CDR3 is CASRDSTEETGYTF. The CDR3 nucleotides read TGTGCCAGCCGCGACAGTACAGAGGAAACGGGCTACACCTTC.

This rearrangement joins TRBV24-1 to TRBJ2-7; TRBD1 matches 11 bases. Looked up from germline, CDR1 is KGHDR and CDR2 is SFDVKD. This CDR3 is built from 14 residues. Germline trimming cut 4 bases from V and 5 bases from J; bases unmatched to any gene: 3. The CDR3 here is CATSDRGQGDEQYF. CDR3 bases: TGTGCCACCAGTGACCGGGGACAGGGGGACGAGCAGTACTTC.

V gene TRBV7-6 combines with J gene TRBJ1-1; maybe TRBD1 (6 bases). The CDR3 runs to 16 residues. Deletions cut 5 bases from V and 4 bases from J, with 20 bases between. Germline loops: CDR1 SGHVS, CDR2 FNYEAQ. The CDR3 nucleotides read TGTGCCAGCAGCCCGAACAGGGCAGGGATAGGCACTGAAGCTTTCTTT. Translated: CASSPNRAGIGTEAFF.

CDR3 sequence reads: CASSLDRGYTEAFF. CDR3 in DNA: TGTGCCAGCAGCTTAGACAGGGGGTACACTGAAGCTTTCTTT. The genes are TRBV11-2 and TRBJ1-1; 7 nucleotides agree with TRBD1. Germline values: CDR1 SGHAT, CDR2 FQNNGV. The CDR3 sequence is 14 residues long. Losses at the gene ends were 0 bases for V and 3 bases for J; bases not matched to a gene: 1. Combining the CDR3 with reference TRBV11-2 and TRBJ1-1 gives the whole variable domain EAGVAQSPRYKIIEKRQSVAFWCNPISGHATLYWYQQILGQGPKLLIQFQNNGVVDDSQLPKDRFSAERLKGVDSTLKIQPAKLEDSAVYLCASSLDRGYTEAFFGQGTRLTVV.

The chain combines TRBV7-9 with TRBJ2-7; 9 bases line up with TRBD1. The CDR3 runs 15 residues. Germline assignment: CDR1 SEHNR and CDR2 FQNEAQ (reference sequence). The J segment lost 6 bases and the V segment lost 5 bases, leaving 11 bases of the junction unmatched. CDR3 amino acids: CASSPNTGTGSEQYF. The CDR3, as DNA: TGTGCCAGCAGCCCCAACACCGGGACAGGGAGCGAGCAGTACTTC.

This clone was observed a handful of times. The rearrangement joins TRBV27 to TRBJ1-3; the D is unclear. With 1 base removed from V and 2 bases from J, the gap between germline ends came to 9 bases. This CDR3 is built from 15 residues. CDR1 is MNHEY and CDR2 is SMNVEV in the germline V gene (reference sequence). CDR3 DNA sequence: TGTGCCAGCAGTTTATTGGGCAGAGCTGGAAACACCATATATTTT. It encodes CASSLLGRAGNTIYF.

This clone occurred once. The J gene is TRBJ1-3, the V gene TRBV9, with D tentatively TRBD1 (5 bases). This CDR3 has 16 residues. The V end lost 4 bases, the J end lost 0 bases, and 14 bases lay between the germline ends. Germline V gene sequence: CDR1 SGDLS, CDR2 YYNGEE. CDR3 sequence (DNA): TGTGCCAGCAGCCCCCGGGGGGTCCTCTCTGGAAACACCATATATTTT. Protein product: CASSPRGVLSGNTIYF.

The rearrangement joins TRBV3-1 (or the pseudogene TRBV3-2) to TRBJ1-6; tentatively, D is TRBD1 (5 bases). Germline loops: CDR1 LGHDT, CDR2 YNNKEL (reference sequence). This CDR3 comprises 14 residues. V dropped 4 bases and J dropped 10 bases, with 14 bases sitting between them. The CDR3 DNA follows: TGTGCCAGCAGCCTATCAGGGAGGATATCACCCCTCCACTTT. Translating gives CASSLSGRISPLHF.

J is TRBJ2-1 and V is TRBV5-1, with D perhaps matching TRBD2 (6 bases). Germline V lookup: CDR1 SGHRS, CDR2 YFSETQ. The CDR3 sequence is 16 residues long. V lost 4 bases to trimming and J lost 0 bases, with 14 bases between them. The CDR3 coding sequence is TGCGCCAGCAGCACCGGGGGTACAAGCTCCTACAATGAGCAGTTCTTC. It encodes CASSTGGTSSYNEQFF.

CDR3 loop: CASSQIQSGRVNTEAFF. Written as DNA, the CDR3 is TGTGCCAGCAGCCAAATACAGAGCGGGAGGGTGAACACTGAAGCTTTCTTT. The gene calls are TRBV4-2 and TRBJ1-1; D ambiguous. V lost 2 bases, J lost 0 bases, and 16 bases lay in between. Germline CDR1 and CDR2: LGHNA and YNFKEQ. CDR3 length: 17 residues.

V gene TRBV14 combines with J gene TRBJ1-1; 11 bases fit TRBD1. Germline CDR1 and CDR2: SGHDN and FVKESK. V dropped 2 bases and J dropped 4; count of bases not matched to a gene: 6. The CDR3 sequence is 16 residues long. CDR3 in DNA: TGTGCCAGCAGCCAAACTCCGGACAGGGGGCTCACTGAAGCTTTCTTT. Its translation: CASSQTPDRGLTEAFF. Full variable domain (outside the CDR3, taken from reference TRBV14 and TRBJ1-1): EAGVTQFPSHSVIEKGQTVTLRCDPISGHDNLYWYRRVMGKEIKFLLHFVKESKQDESGMPNNRFLAERTGGTYSTLKVQPAELEDSGVYFCASSQTPDRGLTEAFFGQGTRLTVV.

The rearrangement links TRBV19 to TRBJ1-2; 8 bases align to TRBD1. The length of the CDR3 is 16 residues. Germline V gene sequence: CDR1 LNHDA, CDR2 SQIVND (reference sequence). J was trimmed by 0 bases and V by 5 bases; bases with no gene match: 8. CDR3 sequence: CASSPRQGLANYGYTF. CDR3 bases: TGTGCCAGTAGTCCGAGACAGGGGTTAGCTAACTATGGCTACACCTTC.

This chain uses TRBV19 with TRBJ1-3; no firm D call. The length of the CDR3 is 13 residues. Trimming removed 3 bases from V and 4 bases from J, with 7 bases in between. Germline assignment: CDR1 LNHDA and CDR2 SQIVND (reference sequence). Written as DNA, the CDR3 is TGTGCCAGTAGTATGAACTCCGGAAACACCATATATTTT. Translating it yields CASSMNSGNTIYF.

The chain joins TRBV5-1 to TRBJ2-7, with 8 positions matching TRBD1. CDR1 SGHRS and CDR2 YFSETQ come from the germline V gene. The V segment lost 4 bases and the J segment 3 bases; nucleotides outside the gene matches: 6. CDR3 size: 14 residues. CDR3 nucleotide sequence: TGCGCCAGCAGCCCTCGGACAGGGCGCTACGAGCAGTACTTC. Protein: CASSPRTGRYEQYF.

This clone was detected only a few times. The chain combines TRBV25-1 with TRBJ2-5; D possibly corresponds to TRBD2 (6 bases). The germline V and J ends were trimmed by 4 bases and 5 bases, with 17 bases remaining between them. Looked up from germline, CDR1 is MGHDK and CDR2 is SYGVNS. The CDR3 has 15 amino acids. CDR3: CASSAPSVFAETQYF. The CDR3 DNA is TGTGCCAGCAGTGCCCCTAGCGTTTTCGCGGAGACCCAGTACTTC.

Here the CDR3 reads CASSPEVQGARTNEKLFF. CDR3 coding DNA: TGCGCCAGCAGCCCGGAGGTGCAGGGGGCGCGGACTAATGAAAAACTGTTTTTT. The chain carries TRBV5-1 and TRBJ1-4, with 8 bases aligning to TRBD1. J gave up 2 bases and V 4 bases, and 13 bases lay outside the gene matches. CDR1 SGHRS and CDR2 YFSETQ come from the germline V gene. The CDR3 is 18 amino acids.

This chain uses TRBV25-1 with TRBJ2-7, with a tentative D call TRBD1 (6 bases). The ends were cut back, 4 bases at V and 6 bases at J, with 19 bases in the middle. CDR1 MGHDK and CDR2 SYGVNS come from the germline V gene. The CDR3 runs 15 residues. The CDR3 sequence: CASSAWTAQGGEQYF. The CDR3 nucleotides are TGTGCCAGCAGTGCATGGACAGCCCAGGGTGGCGAGCAGTACTTC.

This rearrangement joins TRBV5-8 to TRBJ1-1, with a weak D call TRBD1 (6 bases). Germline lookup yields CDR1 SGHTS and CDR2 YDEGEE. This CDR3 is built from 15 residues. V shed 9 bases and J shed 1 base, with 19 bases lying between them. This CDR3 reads CATLLLRTANTEAFF. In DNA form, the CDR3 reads TGTGCCACCTTGCTGTTAAGGACAGCGAACACTGAAGCTTTCTTT.

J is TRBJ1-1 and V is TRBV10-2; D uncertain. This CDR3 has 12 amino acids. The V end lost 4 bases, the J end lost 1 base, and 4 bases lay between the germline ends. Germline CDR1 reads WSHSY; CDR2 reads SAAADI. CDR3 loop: CASSGQNTEAFF. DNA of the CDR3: TGCGCCAGCAGTGGGCAGAACACTGAAGCTTTCTTT.